These 27 T cell receptor beta chains were sequenced from one sample in a study of control samples from healthy donors and cancer patients. Some clones are missing from TCRdb's copy, which holds only in-frame ones; the method was immunoSEQ multiplex PCR. Of 150,000 to 200,000 clones listed, around 90% are singletons. Specimen: blood. These receptors were collected from a woman aged 50 to 60 in good health.

In its sample, this clone was seen a few times. V usage is TRBV5-1 and J usage is TRBJ2-7; D call uncertain. CDR3 length equals 13 residues. In germline, CDR1 is SGHRS, CDR2 YFSETQ. Trimming removed 4 bases at V and 3 bases at J, with 11 bases between. CDR3 residues: CASSPDGDYEQYF. The CDR3 bases are TGCGCCAGCAGCCCGGACGGCGACTACGAGCAGTACTTC.

The J gene is TRBJ2-1, the V gene TRBV6-2 or TRBV6-3; TRBD2 aligns across 14 bases. Unmatched junction bases numbered 8, after V lost 2 bases and J lost 8 bases. Germline lookup yields CDR1 MNHEY and CDR2 SVGEGT. The length of the CDR3 is 17 residues. CDR3 DNA: TGTGCCAGCAGTTACGAGTTGGGACTAGCGGGGGACGATGAGCAGTTCTTC. Residues: CASSYELGLAGDDEQFF.

This chain uses TRBV7-2 with TRBJ2-7; 9 bases match TRBD2. Germline trimming cut 8 bases from V and 7 bases from J; bases unmatched to any gene: 12. The CDR3 covers 14 residues. Germline V gene lookup returns CDR1 SGHTA and CDR2 FQGNSA. CDR3 sequence reads: CASRAGGGPREQYF. In DNA form, the CDR3 reads TGTGCCAGCCGGGCGGGGGGGGGCCCGAGGGAGCAGTACTTC. Using reference TRBV7-2 and TRBJ2-7 for the parts outside the CDR3, the full variable domain is GAGVSQSPSNKVTEKGKDVELRCDPISGHTALYWYRQSLGQGLEFLIYFQGNSAPDKSGLPSDRFSAERTGGSVSTLTIQRTQQEDSAVYLCASRAGGGPREQYFGPGTRLTVT.

The V call is TRBV28, the J call TRBJ1-6, with TRBD1 matching over 7 bases. The CDR3 has 15 amino acids. Germline lookup yields CDR1 MDHEN and CDR2 SYDVKM. The J segment lost 5 bases and the V segment lost 7 bases, leaving 8 bases of the junction unmatched. CDR3 sequence (DNA): TGTGCCAGCAAGTTCGACAGGGCTGATAATTCACCCCTCCACTTT. Its protein is CASKFDRADNSPLHF.

This clone was detected only a few times. The chain employs TRBV11-3 and TRBJ2-4; 7 bases align to TRBD2. Losses at the gene ends were 5 bases for V and 0 bases for J; bases not matched to a gene: 7. The CDR3 contains 16 residues. Germline V gene lookup returns CDR1 SGHNT and CDR2 YENEEA. The CDR3 bases are TGTGCCAGCAGCCCGGGAGGCATTCTAGCCAAAAACATTCAGTACTTC. It translates to CASSPGGILAKNIQYF.

This clone has just one count. The V gene is TRBV30, the J gene TRBJ1-1; possibly TRBD1 for D (6 bases). The V gene's germline CDR1 is GTSNPN and CDR2 SVGIG (reference sequence). Deletions cut 8 bases from V and 6 bases from J, with 16 bases between. The CDR3 totals 12 residues. CDR3 loop: CAGGRGRAEAFF. The CDR3, as DNA: TGTGCCGGGGGCCGGGGGAGGGCTGAAGCTTTCTTT. Combining the CDR3 with reference TRBV30 and TRBJ1-1 gives the whole variable domain SQTIHQWPATLVQPVGSPLSLECTVEGTSNPNLYWYRQAAGRGLQLLFYSVGIGQISSEVPQNLSASRPQDRQFILSSKKLLLSDSGFYLCAGGRGRAEAFFGQGTRLTVV.

The count of this clone is one. J is TRBJ1-1 and V is TRBV6-1, with D perhaps matching TRBD1 (5 bases). The V end lost 2 bases, the J end lost 5 bases, and 15 bases lay between the germline ends. The germline V gene has CDR1 MNHNS and CDR2 SASEGT. The CDR3 is made up of 15 amino acids. Written as DNA, the CDR3 is TGTGCCAGCAGTGAACAGGAGGGGACGGGTACTGAAGCTTTCTTT. Its translation is CASSEQEGTGTEAFF.

This chain uses TRBV7-9 with TRBJ2-1; the match to TRBD2 covers 13 bases. The CDR3 is made up of 17 amino acids. Trimming took 5 bases from V and 7 from J; bases not matched to a gene: 11. The germline gives CDR1 SEHNR, CDR2 FQNEAQ (reference sequence). The CDR3 sequence is CASSSPTSGGAENEQFF. The CDR3 coding sequence is TGTGCCAGCAGCAGCCCTACTAGCGGGGGGGCCGAAAATGAGCAGTTCTTC.

J is TRBJ1-3 and V is TRBV18; no clear D. CDR3 length equals 13 residues. The ends were cut back, 2 bases at V and 3 bases at J, with 5 bases in the middle. Germline V CDR1 and CDR2: KGHSH, LQKENI. The CDR3 loop reads CASSPGNGNTIYF. DNA for the CDR3: TGTGCCAGCTCACCAGGGAATGGAAACACCATATATTTT.

This chain joins TRBV28 and TRBJ2-5; 7 bases align to TRBD1. There are 16 residues in the CDR3. Germline V gene sequence: CDR1 MDHEN, CDR2 SYDVKM. V lost 3 bases to trimming and J lost 3 bases; unmatched junction nucleotides: 10. Here the CDR3 reads CASSFVTGLQKETQYF. CDR3 in DNA: TGTGCCAGCAGTTTCGTGACAGGGCTCCAGAAAGAGACCCAGTACTTC.

The rearrangement links TRBV5-1 to TRBJ2-7; 14 bases align to TRBD2. This CDR3 region has 16 residues. With 4 bases clipped from V and 0 bases from J, the junction kept 3 bases outside the gene matches. Germline values: CDR1 SGHRS, CDR2 YFSETQ. In nucleotides, the CDR3 is TGCGCCAGCAGCATCGGGACTAGCGGGGGCTCCTACGAGCAGTACTTC. Protein product: CASSIGTSGGSYEQYF.

This rearrangement joins TRBV2 to TRBJ1-5; D is possibly TRBD1 (6 bases). Germline loops: CDR1 SNHLY, CDR2 FYNNEI. This CDR3 has 13 amino acids. The V gene lost 7 bases and the J gene lost 6 bases, with 13 bases spanning the gap. CDR3 DNA: TGTGCCAGCAAGCAGGGGATAGTTCAGCCCCAGCATTTT. This encodes CASKQGIVQPQHF.

This chain links TRBV11-1 with TRBJ1-1, with TRBD1 identical over 7 bases. This CDR3 is 14 amino acids long. The trim removed 1 base at V and 1 base at J, leaving 0 bases unmatched. Germline assignment: CDR1 SGHAT and CDR2 FQDESV (reference sequence). The CDR3 DNA is TGTGCCAGCAGCTTAGGGGACAGGAACACTGAAGCTTTCTTT. It is translated as CASSLGDRNTEAFF.

The gene calls are TRBV5-4 and TRBJ2-5, with 10 bases fitting TRBD2. CDR1 SGHNT and CDR2 YYREEE come from the germline V gene (reference sequence). The CDR3 loop spans 15 amino acids. Germline trimming cut 4 bases from V and 3 bases from J; bases unmatched to any gene: 6. The CDR3 nucleotides read TGTGCCAGCAGCCCCACTAGCGGGAAAGAAGAGACCCAGTACTTC. Encoded protein: CASSPTSGKEETQYF.

CDR3 in DNA: TGTGCCACCAGCAGTCACTCTCCGGGACTAGCGGGAGCTAGCACAGATACGCAGTATTTT. Translation: CATSSHSPGLAGASTDTQYF. V usage is TRBV15 and J usage is TRBJ2-3; 14 nucleotides align to TRBD2. CDR1 LNHNV and CDR2 YYDKDF come from the germline V gene (reference sequence). The CDR3 has 20 amino acids. The ends lost 3 bases at V and 0 bases at J; junction bases unmatched: 11. The complete variable domain, with remaining parts taken from reference TRBV15 and TRBJ2-3, reads DAMVIQNPRYQVTQFGKPVTLSCSQTLNHNVMYWYQQKSSQAPKLLFHYYDKDFNNEADTPDNFQSRRPNTSFCFLDIRSPGLGDTAMYLCATSSHSPGLAGASTDTQYFGPGTRLTVL.

This chain links TRBV3-1 (or the pseudogene TRBV3-2) with TRBJ2-1; D might be TRBD1 (5 bases). The germline gives CDR1 LGHDT, CDR2 YNNKEL (reference sequence). V dropped 0 bases and J dropped 0 bases, with 12 bases sitting between them. This CDR3 spans 17 amino acids. In nucleotides, the CDR3 is TGTGCCAGCAGCCAAGATCAAAGGGGCCCCTCCTACAATGAGCAGTTCTTC. Its protein product is CASSQDQRGPSYNEQFF.

This sequence joins TRBV12-3 or TRBV12-4 and TRBJ2-3, with a possible D match to TRBD1 (6 bases). Between the trimmed V and J ends, which lost 4 bases and 4 bases, there was a span of 9 bases. The CDR3 loop spans 13 amino acids. The CDR3 DNA reads as TGTGCCAGCAGTTCCCAGGGGCCAGATACGCAGTATTTT. Translated, it gives CASSSQGPDTQYF.

The rearrangement joins TRBV4-2 to TRBJ1-6, with TRBD1 matching 9 bases. The junction had 7 bases not matched to a gene; V was cut back by 2 bases and J by 8 bases. Germline lookup yields CDR1 LGHNA and CDR2 YNFKEQ. The CDR3 contains 16 residues. CDR3 region: CASSQPLGQGYSPLHF. The CDR3 coding sequence is TGTGCCAGCAGCCAACCCCTGGGACAGGGTTATTCACCCCTCCACTTT.

The V and J genes are TRBV15 and TRBJ2-5; D could derive from TRBD1 or TRBD2 (5 bases each). The V gene's germline CDR1 is LNHNV and CDR2 YYDKDF (reference sequence). Trimming removed 4 bases from V and 2 bases from J, with 14 bases in between. There are 15 residues in the CDR3. The CDR3 coding sequence is TGTGCCACCAGCATAGGACTCCAGGGACAAGAGACCCAGTACTTC. Its translation is CATSIGLQGQETQYF. The full variable domain, its missing parts supplied by reference TRBV15 and TRBJ2-5, is DAMVIQNPRYQVTQFGKPVTLSCSQTLNHNVMYWYQQKSSQAPKLLFHYYDKDFNNEADTPDNFQSRRPNTSFCFLDIRSPGLGDTAMYLCATSIGLQGQETQYFGPGTRLLVL.

Notes on this clone: The junction departs from germline at one end; a sequencing error may be responsible. This chain connects TRBV6-6 to TRBJ2-2, with D uncertain. The CDR3 is made up of 8 amino acids. The germline V gene encodes CDR1 MNHNY and CDR2 SVGAGI (reference sequence). The CDR3 DNA reads as TGTGCCAGCAGTCGAGCTGTTTTT. The encoded protein is CASSRAVF.

The chain couples TRBV14 to TRBJ1-6; no reliable D call. With 7 bases removed from V and 5 bases from J, the gap between germline ends came to 12 bases. CDR3 size: 14 residues. The germline CDR1 and CDR2 sequences are SGHDN and FVKESK. The CDR3 DNA sequence: TGTGCCAGCAAGGACCTACCCCATAATTCACCCCTCCACTTT. Amino acids: CASKDLPHNSPLHF.

Of note for this clone: This CDR3 is also generated by other DNA sequences in the sample. This rearrangement joins TRBV10-3 to TRBJ2-3, with 9 bases fitting TRBD2. The V gene's germline CDR1 is ENHRY and CDR2 SYGVKD. The CDR3 loop spans 15 amino acids. The junction had 9 bases not matched to a gene; V was cut back by 6 bases and J by 5 bases. CDR3 sequence (DNA): TGTGCCATCAGCCCAGCGGGAGGACCTGGAGATACGCAGTATTTT. Translation: CAISPAGGPGDTQYF.

The V and J genes are TRBV3-1 (or the pseudogene TRBV3-2) and TRBJ2-1, with TRBD2 matching 9 bases. J lost 9 bases, V lost 10 bases, and 16 bases had no gene match. The CDR3 is 15 residues long. Germline assignment: CDR1 LGHDT and CDR2 YNNKEL (reference sequence). CDR3 bases: TGTGCCACTAGGGCGGCGGGGGGGCCTTCCGCTGAGCAGTTCTTC. Protein: CATRAAGGPSAEQFF.

This clone came up a few times. This rearrangement joins TRBV30 to TRBJ1-6; weak D call: TRBD1 (5 bases). Between the trimmed V and J ends, which lost 3 bases and 0 bases, there was a span of 9 bases. Germline CDR1 and CDR2: GTSNPN and SVGIG (reference sequence). The CDR3 has 15 amino acids. The CDR3 loop reads CAWSVGGSYNSPLHF. The CDR3 nucleotides are TGTGCCTGGAGCGTTGGGGGCTCCTATAATTCACCCCTCCACTTT.

The V and J genes are TRBV24-1 and TRBJ2-7; D may match TRBD1 or TRBD2 (5 bases each). This CDR3 spans 13 amino acids. The germline V and J ends were trimmed by 6 bases and 3 bases, with 11 bases remaining between them. Germline V lookup: CDR1 KGHDR, CDR2 SFDVKD. The CDR3 nucleotides read TGTGCCACCAGTCGAGGTGGGGGCTACGAGCAGTACTTC. The encoded protein is CATSRGGGYEQYF.

The J gene is TRBJ1-5, the V gene TRBV3-1 (or the pseudogene TRBV3-2), with unresolved D. This CDR3 has 15 residues. V shed 3 bases and J shed 3 bases, with 12 bases lying between them. CDR1 is LGHDT, CDR2 YNNKEL, per germline (reference sequence). The CDR3 reads CASSHDGSTNQPQHF. Here the CDR3 DNA reads TGTGCCAGCAGCCACGACGGGTCCACCAATCAGCCCCAGCATTTT.

The V and J genes are TRBV4-3 and TRBJ1-2; no clear D gene. Germline-derived CDR1 and CDR2 are LGHNA and YSLEER. The CDR3 spans 12 residues. The V and J ends lost 4 bases and 2 bases respectively, with 5 bases between them. The CDR3 coding sequence is TGCGCCAGCAGCCCGGGAAACTATGGCTACACCTTC. Its translation is CASSPGNYGYTF.